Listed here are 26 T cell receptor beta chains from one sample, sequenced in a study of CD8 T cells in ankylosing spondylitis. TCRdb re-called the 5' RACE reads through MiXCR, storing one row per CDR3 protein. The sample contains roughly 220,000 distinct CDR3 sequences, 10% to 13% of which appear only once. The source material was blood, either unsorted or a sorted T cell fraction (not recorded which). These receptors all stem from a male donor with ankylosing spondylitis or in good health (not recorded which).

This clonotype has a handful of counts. The CDR3, as DNA: TGTGCCAGCAGTTTAGCGGGTGGAGGGGGGGCATACAATGAGCAGTTCTTC. Translated: CASSLAGGGGAYNEQFF. The rearrangement joins TRBV12-3 or TRBV12-4 to TRBJ2-1, with D maybe TRBD2 (7 bases). Between the trimmed V and J ends, which lost 0 bases and 4 bases, there was a span of 16 bases. This CDR3 has 17 amino acids.

This chain's CDR3 is CASRTGGGYQPQHF. CDR3 coding DNA: TGTGCCAGCCGGACAGGGGGCGGTTATCAGCCCCAGCATTTT. The chain couples TRBV28 to TRBJ1-5, with 11 nucleotides matching TRBD1. From germline, CDR1 is MDHEN and CDR2 SYDVKM. This CDR3 is 14 amino acids long. V lost 8 bases and J lost 5; bases outside the gene matches: 5.

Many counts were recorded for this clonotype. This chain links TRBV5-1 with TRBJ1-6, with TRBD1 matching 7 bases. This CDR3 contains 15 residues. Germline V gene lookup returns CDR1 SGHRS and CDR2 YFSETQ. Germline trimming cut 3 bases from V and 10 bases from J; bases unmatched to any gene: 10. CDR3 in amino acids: CASSYEGAQESPLHF. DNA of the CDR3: TGCGCCAGCAGCTATGAGGGGGCCCAGGAGTCACCCCTCCACTTT.

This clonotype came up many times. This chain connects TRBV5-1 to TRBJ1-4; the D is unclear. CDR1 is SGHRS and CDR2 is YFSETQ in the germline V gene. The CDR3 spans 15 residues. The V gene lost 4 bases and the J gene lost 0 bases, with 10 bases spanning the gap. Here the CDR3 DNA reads TGCGCCAGCAGCCCTAGGGAATCAACTAATGAAAAACTGTTTTTT. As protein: CASSPRESTNEKLFF.

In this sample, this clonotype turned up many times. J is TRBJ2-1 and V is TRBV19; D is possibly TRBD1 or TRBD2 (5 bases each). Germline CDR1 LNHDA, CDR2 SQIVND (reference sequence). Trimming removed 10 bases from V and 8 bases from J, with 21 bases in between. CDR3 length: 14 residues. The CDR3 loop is CAISRDPQVDEQFF. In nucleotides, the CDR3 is TGTGCCATTTCTCGGGACCCCCAAGTCGATGAGCAGTTCTTC.

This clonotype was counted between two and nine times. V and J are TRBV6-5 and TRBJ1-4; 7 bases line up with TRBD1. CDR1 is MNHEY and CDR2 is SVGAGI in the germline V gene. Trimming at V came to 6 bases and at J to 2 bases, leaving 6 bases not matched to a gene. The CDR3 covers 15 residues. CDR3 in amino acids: CASRYTGATNEKLFF. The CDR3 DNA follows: TGTGCCAGCAGATATACAGGGGCCACTAATGAAAAACTGTTTTTT.

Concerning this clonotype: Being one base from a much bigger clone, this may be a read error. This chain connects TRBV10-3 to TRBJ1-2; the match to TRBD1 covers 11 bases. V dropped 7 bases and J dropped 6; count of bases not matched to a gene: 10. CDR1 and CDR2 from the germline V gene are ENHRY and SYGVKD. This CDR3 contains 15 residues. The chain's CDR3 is CAIIGQGAEGDGYTF. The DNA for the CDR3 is TGTGCCATCATCGGACAGGGGGCGGAAGGGGATGGCTACACCTTC.

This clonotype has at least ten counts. CDR3 loop: CASSLADSFPGELFF. CDR3 DNA: TGCGCCAGCAGCTTGGCCGACTCTTTCCCCGGGGAGCTGTTTTTT. V is TRBV5-1 and J is TRBJ2-2; D is unclear. The CDR3 is 15 amino acids. The germline V gene has CDR1 SGHRS and CDR2 YFSETQ. V shed 0 bases and J shed 6 bases, with 12 bases lying between them.

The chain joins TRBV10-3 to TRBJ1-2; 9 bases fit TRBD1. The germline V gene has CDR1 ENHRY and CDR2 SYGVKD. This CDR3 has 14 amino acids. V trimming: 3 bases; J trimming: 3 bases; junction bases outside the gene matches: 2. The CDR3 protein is CAISDGQGHYGYTF. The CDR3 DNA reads TGTGCCATCAGTGACGGACAGGGGCACTATGGCTACACCTTC.

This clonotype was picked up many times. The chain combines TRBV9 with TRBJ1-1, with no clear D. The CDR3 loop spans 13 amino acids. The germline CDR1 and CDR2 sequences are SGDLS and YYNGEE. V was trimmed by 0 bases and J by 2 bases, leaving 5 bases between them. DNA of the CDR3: TGTGCCAGCAGCGTAGCTCTCAACACTGAAGCTTTCTTT. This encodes CASSVALNTEAFF.

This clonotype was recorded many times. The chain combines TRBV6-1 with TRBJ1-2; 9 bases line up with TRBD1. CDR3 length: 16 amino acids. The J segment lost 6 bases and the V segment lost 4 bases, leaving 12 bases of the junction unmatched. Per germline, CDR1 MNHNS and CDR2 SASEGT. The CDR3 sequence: CASSALTSGQGNGYTF. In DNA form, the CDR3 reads TGTGCCAGCAGTGCATTAACTTCGGGACAGGGAAATGGCTACACCTTC.

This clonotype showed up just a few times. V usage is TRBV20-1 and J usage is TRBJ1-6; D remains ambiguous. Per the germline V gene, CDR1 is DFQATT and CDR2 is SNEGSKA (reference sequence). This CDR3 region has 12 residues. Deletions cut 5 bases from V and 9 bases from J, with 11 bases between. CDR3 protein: CSAPEEGSPLHF. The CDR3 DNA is TGCAGTGCTCCGGAAGAAGGTTCACCCCTCCACTTT.

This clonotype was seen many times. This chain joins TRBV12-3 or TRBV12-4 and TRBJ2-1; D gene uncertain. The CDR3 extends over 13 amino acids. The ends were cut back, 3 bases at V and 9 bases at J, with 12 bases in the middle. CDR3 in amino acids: CASSLGFNSEQFF. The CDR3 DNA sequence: TGTGCCAGCAGTTTGGGATTTAACAGTGAGCAGTTCTTC.

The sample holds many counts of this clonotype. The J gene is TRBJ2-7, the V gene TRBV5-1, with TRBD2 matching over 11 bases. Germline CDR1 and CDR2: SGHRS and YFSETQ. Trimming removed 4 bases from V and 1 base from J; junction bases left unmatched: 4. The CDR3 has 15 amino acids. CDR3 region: CASSRTSGGSYEQYF. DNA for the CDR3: TGCGCCAGCAGCAGAACTAGCGGGGGTTCCTACGAGCAGTACTTC.

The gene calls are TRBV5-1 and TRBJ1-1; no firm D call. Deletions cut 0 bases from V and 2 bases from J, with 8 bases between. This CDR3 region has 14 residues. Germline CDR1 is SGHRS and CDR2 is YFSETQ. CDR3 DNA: TGCGCCAGCAGCTTGGAACACCTAAACACTGAAGCTTTCTTT. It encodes CASSLEHLNTEAFF. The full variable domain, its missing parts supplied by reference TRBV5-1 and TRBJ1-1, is KAGVTQTPRYLIKTRGQQVTLSCSPISGHRSVSWYQQTPGQGLQFLFEYFSETQRNKGNFPGRFSGRQFSNSRSEMNVSTLELGDSALYLCASSLEHLNTEAFFGQGTRLTVV.

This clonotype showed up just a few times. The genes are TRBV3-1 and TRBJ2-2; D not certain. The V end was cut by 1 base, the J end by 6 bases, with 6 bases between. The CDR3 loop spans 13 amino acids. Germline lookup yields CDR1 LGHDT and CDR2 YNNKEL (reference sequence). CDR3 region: CASSQVGAGELFF. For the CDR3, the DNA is TGTGCCAGCAGCCAAGTTGGGGCCGGGGAGCTGTTTTTT.

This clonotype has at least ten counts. CDR3 region: CASSSRGDGELFF. The CDR3 nucleotides are TGTGCCAGCAGCTCAAGGGGTGACGGGGAGCTGTTTTTT. The genes are TRBV7-2 and TRBJ2-2; possibly TRBD1 for D (5 bases). V lost 4 bases to trimming and J lost 7 bases, with 10 bases between them. Germline V gene lookup returns CDR1 SGHTA and CDR2 FQGNSA. The CDR3 covers 13 residues.

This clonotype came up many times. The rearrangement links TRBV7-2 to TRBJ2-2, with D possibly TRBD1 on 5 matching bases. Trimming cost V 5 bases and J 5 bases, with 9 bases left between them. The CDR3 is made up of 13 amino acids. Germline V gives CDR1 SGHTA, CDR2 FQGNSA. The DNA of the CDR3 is TGTGCCAGCAGCACCGACAGAACCGGGGAGCTGTTTTTT. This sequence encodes CASSTDRTGELFF.

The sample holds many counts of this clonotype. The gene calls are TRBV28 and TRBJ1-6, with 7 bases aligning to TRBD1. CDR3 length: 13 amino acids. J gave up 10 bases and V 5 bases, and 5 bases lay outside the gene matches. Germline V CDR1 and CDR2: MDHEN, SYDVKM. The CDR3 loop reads CASSPRTGSPLHF. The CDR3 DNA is TGTGCCAGCAGTCCTAGGACAGGCTCACCCCTCCACTTT.

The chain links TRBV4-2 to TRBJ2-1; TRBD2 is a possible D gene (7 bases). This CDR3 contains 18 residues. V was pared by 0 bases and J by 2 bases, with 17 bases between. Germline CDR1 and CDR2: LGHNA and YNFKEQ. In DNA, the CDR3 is TGTGCCAGCAGCCAAGAAAGGGCAACGGGGGGCCCCTACAATGAGCAGTTCTTC. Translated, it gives CASSQERATGGPYNEQFF.

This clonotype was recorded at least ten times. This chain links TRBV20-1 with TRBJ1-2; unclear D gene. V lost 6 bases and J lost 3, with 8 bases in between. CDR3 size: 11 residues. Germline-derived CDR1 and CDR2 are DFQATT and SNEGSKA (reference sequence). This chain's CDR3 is CSALSHYGYTF. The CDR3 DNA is TGCAGTGCCCTATCACACTATGGCTACACCTTC.

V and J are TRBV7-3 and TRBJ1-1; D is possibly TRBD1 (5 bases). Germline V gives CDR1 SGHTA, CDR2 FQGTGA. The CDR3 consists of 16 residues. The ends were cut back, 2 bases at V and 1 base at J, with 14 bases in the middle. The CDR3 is CASSLRPTEGNTEAFF. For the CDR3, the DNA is TGTGCCAGCAGCTTACGCCCGACAGAAGGGAACACTGAAGCTTTCTTT.

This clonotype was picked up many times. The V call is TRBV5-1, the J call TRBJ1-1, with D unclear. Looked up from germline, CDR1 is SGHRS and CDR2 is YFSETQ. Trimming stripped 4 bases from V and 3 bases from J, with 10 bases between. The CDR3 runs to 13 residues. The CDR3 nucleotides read TGCGCCAGCAGCAAAGGGTCGGACACTGAAGCTTTCTTT. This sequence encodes CASSKGSDTEAFF.

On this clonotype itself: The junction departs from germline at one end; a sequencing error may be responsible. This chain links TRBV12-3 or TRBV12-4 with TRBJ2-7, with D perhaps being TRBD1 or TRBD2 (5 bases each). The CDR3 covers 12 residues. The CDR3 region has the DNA TGTGCCAGCAGATGGGGGTCCTACGAGCCGTACTTC. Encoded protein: CASRWGSYEPYF.

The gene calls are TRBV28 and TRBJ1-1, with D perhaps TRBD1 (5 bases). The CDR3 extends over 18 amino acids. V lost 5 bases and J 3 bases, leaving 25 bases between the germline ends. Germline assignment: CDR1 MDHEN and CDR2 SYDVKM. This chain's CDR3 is CASSPYPGRAKVDTEAFF. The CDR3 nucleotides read TGTGCCAGCAGTCCCTACCCCGGCAGGGCTAAGGTTGACACTGAAGCTTTCTTT.

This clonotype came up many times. For the CDR3, the DNA is TGTGCCAGCAGCTTAGCGGTCGTGCCCTACGAGCAGTACTTC. It specifies CASSLAVVPYEQYF. The J gene is TRBJ2-7, the V gene TRBV7-9, with no clear D. The V end was cut by 0 bases, the J end by 2 bases, with 8 bases between. Germline V gives CDR1 SEHNR, CDR2 FQNEAQ (reference sequence). This CDR3 spans 14 amino acids.